These 4 T cell receptor beta chains share one sample of origin, sequenced in a study of shared clonotypes between healthy human individuals. The assay was immunoSEQ multiplex PCR, and TCRdb's table has in-frame clones only and misses some. The sample holds some 790,000 clones, over 60% seen once. Input material: memory CD4+ T cells sorted from blood. Subset described: CD45RA-negative fraction. The receptors shown here come from a young woman in good health.

This clone was picked up many times. The rearrangement links TRBV27 to TRBJ2-2, with 11 bases aligning to TRBD2. The CDR3 loop spans 15 amino acids. The germline gives CDR1 MNHEY, CDR2 SMNVEV (reference sequence). J was trimmed by 4 bases and V by 7 bases; bases with no gene match: 5. The CDR3 region is CASTRGLAATGELFF. The DNA for the CDR3 is TGTGCCAGCACCAGGGGACTAGCGGCCACCGGGGAGCTGTTTTTT.

This clone was found many times. V usage is TRBV6-1 and J usage is TRBJ2-7; 9 bases are a match to TRBD2. The CDR3 consists of 16 residues. The germline V gene encodes CDR1 MNHNS and CDR2 SASEGT. The J segment lost 2 bases and the V segment lost 2 bases, leaving 7 bases of the junction unmatched. CDR3 bases: TGTGCCAGCAGTGAACCCGGACTAGCGAAAACCTACGAGCAGTACTTC. Residues: CASSEPGLAKTYEQYF.

The chain joins TRBV5-1 to TRBJ1-4; 7 bases are a match to TRBD1. The CDR3 contains 15 residues. With V trimmed by 4 bases and J by 3 bases, 6 bases remained unmatched. The germline CDR1 and CDR2 sequences are SGHRS and YFSETQ. The CDR3 DNA is TGCGCCAGCAGCACAGGGGATCGCCCTAATGAAAAACTGTTTTTT. Translated, it gives CASSTGDRPNEKLFF.

A few counts support this clone. The chain employs TRBV6-1 and TRBJ1-5; D gene ambiguous. The CDR3 is made up of 14 amino acids. CDR1 and CDR2 from the germline V gene are MNHNS and SASEGT. Trimming stripped 6 bases from V and 0 bases from J, with 9 bases between. CDR3 coding DNA: TGTGCCAGCAGGACTGTATATAGCAATCAGCCCCAGCATTTT. Protein sequence: CASRTVYSNQPQHF.